This entry describes one T cell receptor beta chain. What it recognizes is unknown. Germline V gives CDR1 SGHNT, CDR2 YYREEE (reference sequence). J gave up 5 bases and V 4 bases, and 8 bases lay outside the gene matches. The CDR3 totals 14 residues. The data were obtained in a study of T cell repertoires in cytomegalovirus infection. The overall study: HLA-B-restricted CMV epitopes that are well studied were used alongside recently identified HLA-C-restricted ones. Based on public TCR beta signatures, there were indications of CMV infection and of a matching HLA type. Study findings and constraints: The study found HLA-C-restricted CMV-specific TCR beta clonotypes dominating the ex vivo response. Using cumulative public TCR beta family frequency, the authors identified those who carried CMV together with the relevant HLA.

MiXCR, applied by TCRdb to the reads, yields one record per CDR3 protein. This table holds about 570,000 distinct CDR3 sequences, around 40% found once. The chain carries TRBV5-4 and TRBJ2-5, with 7 bases identical to TRBD1. The sequence came from a human donor in good health (CMV status not recorded). Some clones in this sample may be carry-over from other donors' samples. The sequencing used cultured PBMCs, collected from culture after CMV antigen stimulation. The CDR3: CASSPDRVRETQYF. As DNA, the CDR3 is TGTGCCAGCAGCCCTGACAGGGTCCGGGAGACCCAGTACTTC. Variable domain in full (rest from reference TRBV5-4 and TRBJ2-5): ETGVTQSPTHLIKTRGQQVTLRCSSQSGHNTVSWYQQALGQGPQFIFQYYREEENGRGNFPPRFSGLQFPNYSSELNVNALELDDSALYLCASSPDRVRETQYFGPGTRLLVL.